The 29 T cell receptor beta chains in this list originate from one sample, sequenced in a study of shared clonotypes between healthy human individuals. Sequencing was performed with immunoSEQ multiplex PCR; in TCRdb, only in-frame clones are kept and a portion is missing. The sample includes a few hundred thousand clones, roughly 84% of them seen just once. Sequenced sample: memory CD8+ T cells sorted from blood. Noted subset: CD45RO+ cells pooled with CCR7-negative TemRA cells. All receptors come from a man between 18 and 29 years old in good health.

The V gene is TRBV5-4, the J gene TRBJ2-7; TRBD2 aligns across 15 bases. CDR1 and CDR2 from the germline V gene are SGHNT and YYREEE (reference sequence). V shed 4 bases, J shed 7 bases, and the junction held 9 bases outside the gene matches. This CDR3 is built from 16 residues. CDR3: CASSIPPGLAGGEQYF. In nucleotides, the CDR3 is TGTGCCAGCAGCATCCCTCCGGGACTAGCGGGGGGAGAGCAGTACTTC.

The chain couples TRBV2 to TRBJ2-1, with 10 bases that match TRBD2. CDR3 length: 15 residues. V trimming: 11 bases; J trimming: 5 bases; junction bases outside the gene matches: 12. The germline V gene encodes CDR1 SNHLY and CDR2 FYNNEI. In DNA, the CDR3 is TGTGCCTGTATACTTCGGGGACTAGCGAACAATGAGCAGTTCTTC. Its translation is CACILRGLANNEQFF.

This chain connects TRBV7-9 to TRBJ2-7, with TRBD1 matching 7 bases. Germline V gives CDR1 SEHNR, CDR2 FQNEAQ (reference sequence). V lost 5 bases and J lost 7; bases outside the gene matches: 8. CDR3 length: 13 residues. The CDR3 sequence is CASSPKDRTEQYF. The CDR3 DNA follows: TGTGCCAGCAGCCCCAAGGACAGGACGGAGCAGTACTTC.

The chain couples TRBV2 to TRBJ2-5, with D maybe TRBD2 (5 bases). The CDR3 totals 14 residues. The V and J ends lost 4 bases and 2 bases respectively, with 11 bases between them. Germline lookup yields CDR1 SNHLY and CDR2 FYNNEI. CDR3 loop: CASSAGSEQETQYF. The CDR3 region has the DNA TGTGCCAGCAGTGCTGGTAGCGAGCAAGAGACCCAGTACTTC.

V is TRBV29-1 and J is TRBJ2-5; tentative D call: TRBD1 (6 bases). Trimming took off 7 bases at V and 1 base at J, with 13 bases between the two ends. The CDR3 covers 13 residues. The germline gives CDR1 SQVTM, CDR2 ANQGSEA. CDR3 loop: CSGQTGTQETQYF. As DNA, the CDR3 is TGCAGCGGCCAGACAGGAACCCAAGAGACCCAGTACTTC.

This clone was detected many times. The chain links TRBV6-4 to TRBJ2-1, with D hard to call. The CDR3 consists of 13 residues. The V gene's germline CDR1 is MRHNA and CDR2 SNTAGT. The V gene lost 2 bases and the J gene lost 0 bases, with 2 bases spanning the gap. The DNA for the CDR3 is TGTGCCAGCAGTGACAGCTCCTACAATGAGCAGTTCTTC. It yields the protein CASSDSSYNEQFF.

The chain has TRBV30 and TRBJ2-7; D call uncertain. This CDR3 spans 12 amino acids. Germline CDR1 and CDR2: GTSNPN and SVGIG (reference sequence). V lost 0 bases, J lost 2 bases, and 5 bases lay in between. CDR3 nucleotide sequence: TGTGCCTGGAGTGTACAAGCCTACGAGCAGTACTTC. Its translation is CAWSVQAYEQYF.

V is TRBV27 and J is TRBJ1-5; 9 bases line up with TRBD1. Germline CDR1 and CDR2: MNHEY and SMNVEV (reference sequence). The V gene end was trimmed by 5 bases and the J gene end by 4 bases; junction bases not matched to a gene: 6. The CDR3 is 15 residues long. CDR3 in amino acids: CASSADRGRNQPQHF. As DNA, the CDR3 is TGTGCCAGCAGTGCGGACAGGGGAAGAAATCAGCCCCAGCATTTT.

This sequence joins TRBV27 and TRBJ2-7; no clear D gene. The CDR3 contains 14 residues. V shed 2 bases and J shed 3 bases, with 11 bases lying between them. Germline V gene sequence: CDR1 MNHEY, CDR2 SMNVEV (reference sequence). CDR3 protein: CASSLPQSGYEQYF. In nucleotides, the CDR3 is TGTGCCAGCAGTTTACCCCAGAGTGGCTACGAGCAGTACTTC.

Comment on this clone: Other DNA sequences in this sample translate to the same CDR3. The rearrangement links TRBV5-6 to TRBJ2-7; 10 bases match TRBD2. There are 14 residues in the CDR3. The J segment lost 4 bases and the V segment lost 2 bases, leaving 3 bases of the junction unmatched. Germline V gene sequence: CDR1 SGHDT, CDR2 YYEEEE. This chain's CDR3 is CASSLAGGLYEQYF. The CDR3 nucleotides read TGTGCCAGCAGCTTAGCGGGAGGGTTGTACGAGCAGTACTTC.

The chain recombines TRBV7-9 with TRBJ2-5; no clear D gene. CDR1 and CDR2 from the germline V gene are SEHNR and FQNEAQ (reference sequence). This CDR3 spans 11 amino acids. The V end was cut by 3 bases, the J end by 11 bases, with 10 bases between. The CDR3 nucleotides are TGTGCCAGCAGCTTTTCCGGGTCGCAGTACTTC. Translating gives CASSFSGSQYF.

This rearrangement joins TRBV4-2 to TRBJ1-4; D remains ambiguous. This CDR3 spans 17 amino acids. Germline CDR1 reads LGHNA; CDR2 reads YNFKEQ. Trimming pared 5 bases from V and 1 base from J, leaving 17 bases between. CDR3: CASSDPHRGGTNEKLFF. CDR3 sequence (DNA): TGTGCCAGCAGCGACCCCCACAGAGGAGGAACTAATGAAAAACTGTTTTTT.

This chain uses TRBV5-1 with TRBJ2-7; D unresolved. Between the trimmed V and J ends, which lost 4 bases and 0 bases, there was a span of 17 bases. Germline V gives CDR1 SGHRS, CDR2 YFSETQ. The CDR3 extends over 16 amino acids. CDR3 region: CASSKQSGFSSYEQYF. CDR3 nucleotides: TGCGCCAGCAGCAAACAGAGTGGCTTTAGCTCCTACGAGCAGTACTTC.

The V gene is TRBV6-6, the J gene TRBJ1-1, with 7 bases aligning to TRBD1. V shed 8 bases, J shed 5 bases, and the junction held 5 bases outside the gene matches. Germline V gene sequence: CDR1 MNHNY, CDR2 SVGAGI (reference sequence). This CDR3 region has 12 residues. CDR3 sequence reads: CASSQGVTEAFF. DNA for the CDR3: TGTGCCAGCTCTCAGGGGGTTACTGAAGCTTTCTTT.

The chain uses TRBV18 and TRBJ2-5; 7 nucleotides match TRBD2. The J segment lost 2 bases and the V segment lost 0 bases, leaving 6 bases of the junction unmatched. There are 16 residues in the CDR3. Looked up from germline, CDR1 is KGHSH and CDR2 is LQKENI. CDR3 sequence (DNA): TGTGCCAGCTCACCACCAAGGGAGGGATTACAAGAGACCCAGTACTTC. This codes for CASSPPREGLQETQYF.

V is TRBV7-8 and J is TRBJ2-5; no clear D. V gave up 1 base and J gave up 5 bases, with 20 bases separating them. The CDR3 contains 17 residues. Germline CDR1 and CDR2: SGHVS and FQNEAQ. The DNA of the CDR3 is TGTGCCAGCAGCTTAGTAGTAGGTCAGAACTTAGTGGAGACCCAGTACTTC. It specifies CASSLVVGQNLVETQYF.

The rearrangement links TRBV29-1 to TRBJ2-1, with 7 bases identical to TRBD1. Germline V gene data show CDR1 as SQVTM and CDR2 as ANQGSEA. The CDR3 runs 12 residues. V lost 4 bases, J lost 5 bases, and 2 bases stayed unmatched. The CDR3 DNA is TGCAGCGTTGCGGGACAGCACAATGAGCAGTTCTTC. This translates into CSVAGQHNEQFF.

The rearrangement uses TRBV28 and TRBJ2-3, with 13 nucleotides matching TRBD2. The CDR3 loop spans 19 amino acids. Germline V CDR1 and CDR2: MDHEN, SYDVKM. Unmatched junction bases numbered 12, after V lost 4 bases and J lost 2 bases. CDR3 DNA: TGTGCCAGCAGTTCCTCAACTAGGACTAGCGGGGGAAACACAGATACGCAGTATTTT. Translation gives CASSSSTRTSGGNTDTQYF.

This clone appeared once. The chain couples TRBV5-6 to TRBJ2-7; no reliable D call. Between the trimmed V and J ends, which lost 0 bases and 2 bases, there was a span of 9 bases. This CDR3 has 14 amino acids. Germline CDR1 SGHDT, CDR2 YYEEEE. CDR3 bases: TGTGCCAGCAGCTTGGGGCTCGGTACCTACGAGCAGTACTTC. Protein: CASSLGLGTYEQYF.

V is TRBV4-1 and J is TRBJ2-3, with unresolved D. Germline values: CDR1 MGHRA, CDR2 YSYEKL. With 8 bases removed from V and 0 bases from J, the gap between germline ends came to 9 bases. CDR3 length: 13 residues. The CDR3 is CASSSASTDTQYF. Written as DNA, the CDR3 is TGCGCCAGCTCTAGTGCTAGCACAGATACGCAGTATTTT.

In nucleotides, the CDR3 is TGCGCCAGCAGAAAGACTTATAGCGGGTACCAAGAGACCCAGTACTTC. This encodes CASRKTYSGYQETQYF. V and J are TRBV10-2 and TRBJ2-5, with 7 bases that match TRBD2. Germline CDR1 reads WSHSY; CDR2 reads SAAADI. This CDR3 spans 16 amino acids. The ends lost 6 bases at V and 0 bases at J; junction bases unmatched: 10.

The chain links TRBV27 to TRBJ2-3; 8 positions agree with TRBD2. The CDR3 is 17 residues long. V lost 1 base, J lost 0 bases, and 6 bases stayed unmatched. CDR1 is MNHEY and CDR2 is SMNVEV in the germline V gene (reference sequence). DNA of the CDR3: TGTGCCAGCAGTTTATGGGCTAGCGGGCTTAGCACAGATACGCAGTATTTT. This gives the protein CASSLWASGLSTDTQYF.

In DNA, the CDR3 is TGTGCCAGCAGCCCTACGCTAGCGGGATTGGACGATGAGCAGTTCTTC. Its translation is CASSPTLAGLDDEQFF. The V call is TRBV7-9, the J call TRBJ2-1, with TRBD2 matching 9 bases. Germline loops: CDR1 SEHNR, CDR2 FQNEAQ (reference sequence). The CDR3 is made up of 16 amino acids. V shed 5 bases, J shed 8 bases, and the junction held 13 bases outside the gene matches. Based on the CDR3 plus reference TRBV7-9 and TRBJ2-1, the full variable domain is DTGVSQNPRHKITKRGQNVTFRCDPISEHNRLYWYRQTLGQGPEFLTYFQNEAQLEKSRLLSDRFSAERPKGSFSTLEIQRTEQGDSAMYLCASSPTLAGLDDEQFFGPGTRLTVL.

The rearrangement joins TRBV9 to TRBJ1-5; 7 bases agree with TRBD1. J was trimmed by 4 bases and V by 3 bases; bases with no gene match: 4. The CDR3 loop spans 14 amino acids. Germline loops: CDR1 SGDLS, CDR2 YYNGEE. CDR3 bases: TGTGCCAGCAGCGGGACAGGTGGGAATCAGCCCCAGCATTTT. Translation gives CASSGTGGNQPQHF.

This chain joins TRBV9 and TRBJ2-7, with TRBD1 matching 11 bases. V was pared by 4 bases and J by 5 bases, with 5 bases of the junction left unmatched. The CDR3 has 14 residues. CDR1 is SGDLS, CDR2 YYNGEE, per germline. In nucleotides, the CDR3 is TGTGCCAGCAGCCCTAGGACAGGGGGCGACGAGCAGTACTTC. Translating gives CASSPRTGGDEQYF.

This chain uses TRBV2 with TRBJ2-3; no reliable D call. CDR3 length equals 13 residues. The germline gives CDR1 SNHLY, CDR2 FYNNEI. Trimming took off 3 bases at V and 2 bases at J, with 6 bases between the two ends. CDR3 bases: TGTGCCAGCAGTGACGGAGTCACAGATACGCAGTATTTT. Translated: CASSDGVTDTQYF. The full variable domain, with the rest looked up from reference TRBV2 and TRBJ2-3, is EPEVTQTPSHQVTQMGQEVILRCVPISNHLYFYWYRQILGQKVEFLVSFYNNEISEKSEIFDDQFSVERPDGSNFTLKIRSTKLEDSAMYFCASSDGVTDTQYFGPGTRLTVL.

This clone was recorded once. J is TRBJ1-3 and V is TRBV5-8; D is unclear. This CDR3 is 15 amino acids long. V was trimmed by 0 bases and J by 0 bases, leaving 7 bases between them. Germline V gene data show CDR1 as SGHTS and CDR2 as YDEGEE. The CDR3 loop reads CASSLGPSSGNTIYF. The DNA for the CDR3 is TGTGCCAGCAGCTTGGGGCCTTCCTCTGGAAACACCATATATTTT.

V is TRBV7-2 and J is TRBJ2-7; D gene unclear. Looked up from germline, CDR1 is SGHTA and CDR2 is FQGNSA. The CDR3 is 14 amino acids. Trimming pared 4 bases from V and 2 bases from J, leaving 12 bases between. The chain's CDR3 is CASSSYSPAYEQYF. DNA of the CDR3: TGTGCCAGCAGCTCGTACTCCCCCGCCTACGAGCAGTACTTC. Filled out from reference TRBV7-2 and TRBJ2-7, the complete variable domain reads GAGVSQSPSNKVTEKGKDVELRCDPISGHTALYWYRQSLGQGLEFLIYFQGNSAPDKSGLPSDRFSAERTGGSVSTLTIQRTQQEDSAVYLCASSSYSPAYEQYFGPGTRLTVT.

The chain has TRBV7-9 and TRBJ2-5; 9 positions match TRBD1. The CDR3 length is 15 residues. CDR1 is SEHNR and CDR2 is FQNEAQ in the germline V gene (reference sequence). V trimming: 5 bases; J trimming: 5 bases; junction bases outside the gene matches: 9. CDR3 DNA sequence: TGTGCCAGCAGCGCCGCTACAGGGGGCGCGGAGACCCAGTACTTC. This sequence encodes CASSAATGGAETQYF.